This TCR beta chain was captured in a study of T cells in tuberculosis. The wider study: IGRA-negative adolescents, IGRA-positive adolescents with latent tuberculosis and adults with active tuberculosis formed this South African cohort. Whole-study results and caveats: Active tuberculosis TCR-alpha repertoires lay closer to GMM-specific TCRs than IGRA-negative controls, suggesting clonal expansion.

At study entry, adolescents had tuberculin skin tests and IGRA screening. Repertoires were generated with immunoSEQ multiplex PCR, while TCRdb's copy carries only in-frame clones and drops some. The sample records 26,000 or so clones, around 90% being singletons. Germline assignment: CDR1 LNHDA and CDR2 SQIVND (reference sequence). V lost 10 bases to trimming and J lost 7 bases, with 20 bases between them. CDR3 length equals 14 residues. Details on this clone: As yet, its antigen is unknown.

Sequencing was performed on PBMCs. The source is a donor between 10 and 35 years old with latent tuberculosis or without tuberculosis infection. The chain links TRBV19 to TRBJ2-1, with D maybe TRBD2 (7 bases). The DNA of the CDR3 is TGTGCCACCTGGGGGGGGGCCGGATATAATGAGCAGTTCTTC. It translates to CATWGGAGYNEQFF.